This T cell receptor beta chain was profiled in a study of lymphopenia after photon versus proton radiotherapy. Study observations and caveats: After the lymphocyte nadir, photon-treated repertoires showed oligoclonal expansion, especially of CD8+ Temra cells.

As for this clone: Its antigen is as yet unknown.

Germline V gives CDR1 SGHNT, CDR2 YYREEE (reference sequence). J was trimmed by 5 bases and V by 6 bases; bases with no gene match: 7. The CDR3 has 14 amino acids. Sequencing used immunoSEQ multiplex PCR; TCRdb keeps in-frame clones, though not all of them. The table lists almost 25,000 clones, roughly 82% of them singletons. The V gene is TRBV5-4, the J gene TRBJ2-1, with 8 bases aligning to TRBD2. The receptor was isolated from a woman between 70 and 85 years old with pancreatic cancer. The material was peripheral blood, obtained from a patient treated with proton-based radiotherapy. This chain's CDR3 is CASNLAGGHNEQFF. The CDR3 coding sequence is TGTGCCAGCAATCTAGCGGGTGGCCACAATGAGCAGTTCTTC.